The following is a T cell receptor (beta chain) sequence with its context. The antigen it recognizes is unknown. No quality values exist for individual bases; no much larger clone is one base distant. The entry originates in a study of control samples from healthy donors and cancer patients (dated by TCRdb to the early 2020s). Library prep was done by the immunoSEQ multiplex PCR assay. TCRdb retrieved this table from immuneACCESS and kept in-frame rearrangements only. Not all clones are present; in checked studies, unresolved V genes account for under half, and no reason is known for the remainder. The sample profile shows roughly 70,000 clones; 94% of them were found once. Approximately 2.8% of the sample is taken by the ten largest. Looking up the germline V gene yields CDR1 MRHNA and CDR2 SNTAGT. The CDR3 starts with the cysteine, ends with the phenylalanine, and has 15 residues. Only CDR3 DNA is held: 45 bases, read in frame from base 1. Trimming at the junction amounts to 3 bases on V and 2 bases on J, and the germline ends lie 8 bases apart.

The source is a woman in her twenties or thirties in good health. The V gene is TRBV6-4 and the J gene is TRBJ2-6, and the D gene may be TRBD1, 6 bases matching. Sequences were obtained from blood. The CDR3 protein: CASSDSGAGANVLTF. Read as DNA, the sequence is TGTGCCAGCAGTGATTCAGGGGCTGGGGCCAACGTCCTGACTTTC.